These T cell receptor beta chains were read from a single sample in a study of T cells in Graves' hyperthyroidism and ophthalmopathy. TCRdb fed the multiplex PCR reads into MiXCR, producing one record per CDR3 protein. This sample has roughly 560,000 distinct CDR3 sequences, with roughly 15% found just once. What was sequenced was blood. The receptor set was obtained from a woman between 35 and 50 years old with Graves' ophthalmopathy. The CDR3 runs from the conserved cysteine through the conserved F or W. D genes are given only for firm matches. Clone size is stated in some rows and not others, as once, few, many or a class when expanded.

>many|12|NA|TRBJ1-5|TRBV6-5
CASVRGNQPQHF
TGTGCCAGCGTTAGGGGCAATCAGCCCCAGCATTTT
>many|12|TRBD1|TRBJ1-1|TRBV28
CASRPDRVRAFF
TGTGCCAGCAGACCAGACAGGGTTAGGGCTTTCTTT
>many|12|NA|TRBJ2-7|TRBV6-2/TRBV6-3
CASKDPGGEQYF
TGTGCCAGCAAAGACCCGGGCGGCGAGCAGTACTTC
>many|16|TRBD1|TRBJ2-7|TRBV19
CASSILRGQGSYEQYF
TGTGCCAGTAGTATCCTTCGGGGACAGGGGTCCTACGAGCAGTACTTC
>many|13|NA|TRBJ1-3|TRBV20-1
CSASLGAGNTIYF
TGCAGTGCTAGTTTGGGGGCCGGAAACACCATATATTTT
>few|15|TRBD1|TRBJ1-5|TRBV6-1
CASSRTGASNQPQHF
TGTGCCAGCAGCCGGACAGGGGCGAGCAATCAGCCCCAGCATTTT
>few|18|TRBD1|TRBJ1-2|TRBV6-1
CASSEVGTGEERDYGYTF
TGTGCCAGCAGTGAAGTTGGGACAGGGGAAGAAAGGGACTATGGCTACACCTTC
>few|16|TRBD1|TRBJ2-7|TRBV6-2/TRBV6-3
CASRKQGQGSSYEQYF
TGTGCCAGCAGAAAACAAGGACAGGGGAGCTCCTACGAGCAGTACTTC
>many|15|NA|TRBJ1-2|TRBV28
CASSLGPGINYGYTF
TGTGCCAGCAGTTTAGGTCCAGGAATTAACTATGGCTACACCTTC
>many|15|NA|TRBJ1-3|TRBV12-3/TRBV12-4
CASSLERHTGNTIYF
TGTGCCAGCAGTTTAGAAAGACATACTGGAAACACCATATATTTT
>many|14|TRBD2|TRBJ2-5|TRBV27
CASGLAGTQETQYF
TGTGCCAGCGGCTTAGCGGGAACCCAAGAGACCCAGTACTTC
>many|12|NA|TRBJ1-5|TRBV2
CASGGAVQPQHF
TGTGCCAGCGGAGGTGCCGTTCAGCCCCAGCATTTT
>many|14|NA|TRBJ2-2|TRBV9
CASSATSGPGELFF
TGTGCCAGCAGCGCGACCAGCGGCCCCGGGGAGCTGTTTTTT
>NA|13|NA|TRBJ2-5|TRBV15
CATSRGKEETQYF
TGTGCCACCAGCAGAGGGAAAGAAGAGACCCAGTACTTC
>NA|12|NA|TRBJ2-7|TRBV2
CASSEVADEQYF
TGTGCCAGCAGTGAAGTTGCGGACGAGCAGTACTTC
>many|13|NA|TRBJ1-5|TRBV28
CASVLGSNQPQHF
TGTGCCAGCGTTTTGGGGAGCAATCAGCCCCAGCATTTT
>NA|16|NA|TRBJ2-2|TRBV12-3/TRBV12-4
CASSLRGSRGAGELFF
TGTGCCAGCAGTTTAAGGGGTAGCAGGGGAGCCGGGGAGCTGTTTTTT
>NA|13|NA|TRBJ2-5|TRBV28
CASAPLGGETQYF
TGTGCCAGCGCCCCCCTGGGCGGAGAGACCCAGTACTTC
>many|14|NA|TRBJ2-2|TRBV6-1
CASRGRGLTGELFF
TGTGCCAGCAGGGGCAGGGGTTTGACCGGGGAGCTGTTTTTT
>many|13|NA|TRBJ1-2|TRBV12-3/TRBV12-4
CASREGIKDGYTF
TGTGCCAGCAGGGAAGGGATTAAAGATGGCTACACCTTC
>NA|16|TRBD1|TRBJ2-2|TRBV4-2
CASRLKQGANTGELFF
TGTGCCAGCCGCTTGAAACAGGGGGCGAACACCGGGGAGCTGTTTTTT
>many|14|NA|TRBJ2-7|TRBV28
CASSFDPASYEQYF
TGTGCCAGCAGTTTTGACCCCGCCTCCTACGAGCAGTACTTC
>NA|13|NA|TRBJ2-5|TRBV29-1
CSVGRDIWETQYF
TGCAGCGTTGGCAGGGACATATGGGAGACCCAGTACTTC
>NA|15|NA|TRBJ2-6|TRBV6-1
CASTTMRTGANVLTF
TGTGCCAGCACCACGATGAGGACAGGGGCCAACGTCCTGACTTTC